This TCR beta chain appears in the sequencing data of a study of cytomegalovirus exposure and HLA in healthy donors. Background on the study: For the roughly 400 genotyped donors, over 80% fell within the Caucasian-associated ancestry cluster.

V dropped 0 bases and J dropped 4 bases, with 15 bases sitting between them. Germline CDR1 reads LNHNV; CDR2 reads YYDKDF (reference sequence). CDR3 length: 16 amino acids. PCR primers comprised 60 Vbeta and 13 Jbeta primers. Method: immunoSEQ multiplex PCR; TCRdb's copy keeps in-frame clones and lacks some. The sample has 75,000 to 95,000 clones, 80% to 90% seen once; the top ten hold around 5.2%. In this sample, this clone turned up a few times. This TCR was recovered from a young woman in good health and CMV-seropositive. J is TRBJ1-2 and V is TRBV15; D is unresolved. Sequenced: PBMCs. The CDR3 sequence is CATSRDFSSGFYGYTF. In DNA, the CDR3 is TGTGCCACCAGCAGAGATTTCAGTTCGGGATTCTATGGCTACACCTTC.